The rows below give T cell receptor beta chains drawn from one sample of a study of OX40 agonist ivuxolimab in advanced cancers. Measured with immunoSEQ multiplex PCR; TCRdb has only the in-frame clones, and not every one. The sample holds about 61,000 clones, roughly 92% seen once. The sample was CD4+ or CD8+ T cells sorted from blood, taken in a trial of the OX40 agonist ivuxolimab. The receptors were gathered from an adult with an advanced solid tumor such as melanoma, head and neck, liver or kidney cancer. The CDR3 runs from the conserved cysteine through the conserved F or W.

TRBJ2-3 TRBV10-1 CASSDNPSTDTQYF
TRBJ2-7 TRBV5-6 CASSLVPGDSYEQYF
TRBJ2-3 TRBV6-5 CASNLRGVADTQYF
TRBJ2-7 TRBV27 CASSTNRGSSYEQYF
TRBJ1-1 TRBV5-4 CASSFSGNTEAFF
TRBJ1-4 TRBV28 CASSPTQSTNEKLFF
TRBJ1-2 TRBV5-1 CASSLGWGSSDGYTF
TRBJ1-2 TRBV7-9 CASSSTVSYGYTF
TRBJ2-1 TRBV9 CASSAPRGGSHNEQFF
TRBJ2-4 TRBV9 CASSVEGTAKNIQYF
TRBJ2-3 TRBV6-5 CASQGTDTQYF
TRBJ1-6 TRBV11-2 CASSPETGFERSPLHF
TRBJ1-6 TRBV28 CASCTGPMISPLHF
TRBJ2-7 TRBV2 CASSEARTVSSYEQYF
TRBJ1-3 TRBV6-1 CASSGYSGNTIYF
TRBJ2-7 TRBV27 CASSLNRGWGYEQYF
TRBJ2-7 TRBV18 CASSNPYGSYEQYF
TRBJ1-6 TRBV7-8 CASSLEGAYNSPLHF
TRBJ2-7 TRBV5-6 CASSGGWGTYEQYF
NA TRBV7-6 CASSPGTGRSEQYF
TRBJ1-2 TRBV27 CASSMASGYGYTF
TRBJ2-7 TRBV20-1 CSARGGDGQYF
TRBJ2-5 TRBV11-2 CASSLPGSQETQYF
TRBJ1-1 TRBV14 CASSQDWGGVNTEAFF
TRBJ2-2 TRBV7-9 CALGGQNTGELFF
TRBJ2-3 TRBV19 CASETSGGVSATDTQYF
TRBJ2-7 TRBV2 CASVLGRPTYEQYF
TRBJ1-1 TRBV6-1 CASSEIDRGWNTEAFF
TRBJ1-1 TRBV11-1 CASSLRGFTEAFF
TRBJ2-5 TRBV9 CASSPRNQETQYF
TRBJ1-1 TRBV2 CASSDPGAPNTEAFF
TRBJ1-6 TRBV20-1 CSDTNNSPLHF
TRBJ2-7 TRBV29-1 CSVQDNSYEQYF
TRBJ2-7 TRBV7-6 CASSLLGSPEEQYF
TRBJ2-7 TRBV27 CASRLRDPSSYEQYF
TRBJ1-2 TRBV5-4 CASSLGRGVNYGYTF
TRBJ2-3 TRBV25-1 CASSGDSYTDTQYF
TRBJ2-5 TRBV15 CATSRGGQGAQETQYF
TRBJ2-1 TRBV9 CASSVELSLDEQFF
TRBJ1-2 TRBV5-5 CASSEIGTADGYTF
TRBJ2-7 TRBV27 CASSRGTAHTYEQYF